This paragraph covers one TCR beta chain sequence. Its antigen is still unknown. Produced via immunoSEQ multiplex PCR; TCRdb's table is partial and in-frame only. Of 120,000 to 150,000 clones listed, about 93% are singletons. The sample originates from a study of T cell responses to AZD1222 COVID-19 vaccine. The study's findings and limits: The study sampled repertoires only after the peak T cell response. In a largely white British group with more females than males, clonal diversity was possibly underestimated.

This sequence originates from an adult in good health. The material sequenced was peripheral blood, taken on day 0 of AZD1222 vaccination.

The chain's CDR3 is CASSWRGTNTEAFF. In nucleotides, the CDR3 is TGTGCCAGCAGCTGGAGGGGAACGAACACTGAAGCTTTCTTT. The chain joins TRBV5-6 to TRBJ1-1; tentatively, D is TRBD1 (5 bases). The CDR3 length is 14 residues. Germline-derived CDR1 and CDR2 are SGHDT and YYEEEE. Deletions cut 3 bases from V and 1 base from J, with 10 bases between.